The entry below describes one TCR beta chain. The data belong to a study of blood T cell repertoires in COVID-19. Sequencing used immunoSEQ multiplex PCR; TCRdb keeps in-frame clones, though not all of them. The table lists around 480,000 clones, approximately 88% of them singletons. The sample taken for sequencing was peripheral blood. This sequence was found in a woman aged 50 to 60 with COVID-19, enrolled during active disease.

The CDR3: CASSRGGSKNIQYF. The CDR3 DNA sequence: TGTGCCAGCAGCCGTGGGGGGTCCAAAAACATTCAGTACTTC. The J gene is TRBJ2-4, the V gene TRBV11-2; TRBD2 is a possible D gene (6 bases). The V and J ends lost 5 bases and 2 bases respectively, with 10 bases between them. Germline V gene sequence: CDR1 SGHAT, CDR2 FQNNGV. The CDR3 contains 14 residues.